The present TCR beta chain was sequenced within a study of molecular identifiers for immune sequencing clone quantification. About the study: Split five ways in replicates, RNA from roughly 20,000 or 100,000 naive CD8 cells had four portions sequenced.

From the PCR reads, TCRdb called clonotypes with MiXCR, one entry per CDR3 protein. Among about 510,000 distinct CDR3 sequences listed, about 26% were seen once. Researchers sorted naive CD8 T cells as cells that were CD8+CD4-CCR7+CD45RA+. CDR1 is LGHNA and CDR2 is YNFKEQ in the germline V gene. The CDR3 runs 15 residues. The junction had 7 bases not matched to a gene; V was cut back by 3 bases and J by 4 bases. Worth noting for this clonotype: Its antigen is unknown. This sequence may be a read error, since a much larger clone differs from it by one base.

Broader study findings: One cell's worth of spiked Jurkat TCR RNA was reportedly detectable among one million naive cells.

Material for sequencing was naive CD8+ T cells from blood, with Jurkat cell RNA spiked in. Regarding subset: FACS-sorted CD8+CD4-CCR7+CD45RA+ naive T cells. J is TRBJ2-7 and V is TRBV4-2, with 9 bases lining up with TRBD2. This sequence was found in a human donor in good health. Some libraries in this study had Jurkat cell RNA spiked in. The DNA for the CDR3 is TGTGCCAGCAGCCAGACTAGCGGACCATTATACGAGCAGTACTTC. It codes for CASSQTSGPLYEQYF.